This T cell receptor beta chain was sequenced during a study of cytomegalovirus exposure and HLA in healthy donors. 13 Jbeta primers and 60 Vbeta primers were used for the PCR. The table came from immunoSEQ multiplex PCR; TCRdb's copy has only in-frame clones and leaves some out. The sample lists roughly 110,000 clones; 74% were seen once. Findings and limits, study-wide: A later analysis showed TCR association rates differing by HLA locus, peaking at DRB1 and lowest at HLA-C. In an earlier analysis, about 87% or about 30%: the productive usage of most TCR beta V segments. Accurate predictions that matched the HLA-A and HLA-B alleles of most subjects were reportedly made from TCR beta sequences.

A note on this clone: What it recognizes is unknown.

This CDR3 has 13 amino acids. Per germline, CDR1 SGHTA and CDR2 FQGNSA. The junction had 8 bases not matched to a gene; V was cut back by 8 bases and J by 5 bases. This receptor was identified in a woman aged 40 to 50 in good health and CMV-seropositive. V usage is TRBV7-2 and J usage is TRBJ1-2; 7 bases match TRBD1. Sequenced sample: PBMCs. The DNA for the CDR3 is TGTGCCAGCCGCAGACAGGGTGGTTATGGCTACACCTTC. Protein: CASRRQGGYGYTF. The full variable domain, in which reference TRBV7-2 and TRBJ1-2 provide the parts outside the CDR3, is GAGVSQSPSNKVTEKGKDVELRCDPISGHTALYWYRQSLGQGLEFLIYFQGNSAPDKSGLPSDRFSAERTGGSVSTLTIQRTQQEDSAVYLCASRRQGGYGYTFGSGTRLTVV.